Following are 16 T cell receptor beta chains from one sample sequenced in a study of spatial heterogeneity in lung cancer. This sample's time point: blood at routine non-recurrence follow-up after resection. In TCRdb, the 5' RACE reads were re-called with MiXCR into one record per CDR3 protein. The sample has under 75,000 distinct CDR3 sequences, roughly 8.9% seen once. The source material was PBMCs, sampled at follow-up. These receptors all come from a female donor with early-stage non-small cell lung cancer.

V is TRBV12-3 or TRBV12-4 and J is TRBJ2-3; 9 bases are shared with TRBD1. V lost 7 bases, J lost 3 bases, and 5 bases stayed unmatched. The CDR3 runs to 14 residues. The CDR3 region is CASTGTGYTDTQYF. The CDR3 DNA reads TGTGCCAGCACGGGGACAGGGTATACAGATACGCAGTATTTT.

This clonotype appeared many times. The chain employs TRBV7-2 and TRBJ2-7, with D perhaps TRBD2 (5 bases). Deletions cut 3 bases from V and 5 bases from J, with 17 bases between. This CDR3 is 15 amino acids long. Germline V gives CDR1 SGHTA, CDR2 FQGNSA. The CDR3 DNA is TGTGCCAGCAGCTTTTATCGAGGGCCTCTCCACGAGCAGTACTTC. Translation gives CASSFYRGPLHEQYF.

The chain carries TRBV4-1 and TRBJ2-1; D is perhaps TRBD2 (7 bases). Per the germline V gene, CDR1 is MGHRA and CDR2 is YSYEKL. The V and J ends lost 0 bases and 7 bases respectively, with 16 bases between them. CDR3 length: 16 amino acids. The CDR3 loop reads CASSQERGGSPNEQFF. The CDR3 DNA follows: TGCGCCAGCAGCCAAGAGAGGGGGGGCAGCCCGAATGAGCAGTTCTTC.

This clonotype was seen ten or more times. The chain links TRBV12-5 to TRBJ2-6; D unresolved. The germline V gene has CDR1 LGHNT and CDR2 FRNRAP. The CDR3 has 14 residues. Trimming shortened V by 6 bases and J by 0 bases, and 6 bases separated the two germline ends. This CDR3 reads CASGHVSGANVLTF. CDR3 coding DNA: TGTGCTAGTGGACACGTCTCTGGGGCCAACGTCCTGACTTTC.

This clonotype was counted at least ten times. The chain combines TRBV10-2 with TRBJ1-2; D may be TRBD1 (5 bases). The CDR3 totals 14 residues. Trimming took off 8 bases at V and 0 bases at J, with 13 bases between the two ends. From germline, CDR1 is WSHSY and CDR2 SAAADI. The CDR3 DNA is TGCGCCAGCTCGAACAGGCCTGCTAACTATGGCTACACCTTC. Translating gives CASSNRPANYGYTF.

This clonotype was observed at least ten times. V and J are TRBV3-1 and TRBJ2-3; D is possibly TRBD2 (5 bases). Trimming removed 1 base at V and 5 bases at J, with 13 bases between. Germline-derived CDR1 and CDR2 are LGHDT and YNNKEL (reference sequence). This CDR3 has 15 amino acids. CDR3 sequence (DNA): TGTGCCAGCAGCCAAGGTAACAACGGAGGAGATACGCAGTATTTT. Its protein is CASSQGNNGGDTQYF.

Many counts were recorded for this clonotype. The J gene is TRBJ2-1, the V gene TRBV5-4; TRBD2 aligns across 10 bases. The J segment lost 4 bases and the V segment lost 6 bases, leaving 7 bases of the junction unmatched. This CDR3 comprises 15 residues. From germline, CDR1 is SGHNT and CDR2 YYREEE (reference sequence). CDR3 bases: TGTGCCAGCACTCGCGGGACTAGCGAATACAATGAGCAGTTCTTC. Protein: CASTRGTSEYNEQFF.

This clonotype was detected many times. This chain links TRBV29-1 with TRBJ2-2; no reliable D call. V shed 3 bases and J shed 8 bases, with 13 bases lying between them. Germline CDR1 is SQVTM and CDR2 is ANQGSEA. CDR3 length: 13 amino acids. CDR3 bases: TGCAGCGTTGAGGAGACCCGCTCGGGGGAGCTGTTTTTT. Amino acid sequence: CSVEETRSGELFF.

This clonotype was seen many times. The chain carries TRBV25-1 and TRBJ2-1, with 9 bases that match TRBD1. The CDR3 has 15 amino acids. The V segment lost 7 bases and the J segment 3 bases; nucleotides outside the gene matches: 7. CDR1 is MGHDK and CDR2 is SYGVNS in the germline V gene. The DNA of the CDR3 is TGTGCCAGCACCATGGGGACAGGGAGCTACAATGAGCAGTTCTTC. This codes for CASTMGTGSYNEQFF. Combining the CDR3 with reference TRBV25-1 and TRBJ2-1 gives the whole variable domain EADIYQTPRYLVIGTGKKITLECSQTMGHDKMYWYQQDPGMELHLIHYSYGVNSTEKGDLSSESTVSRIRTEHFPLTLESARPSHTSQYLCASTMGTGSYNEQFFGPGTRLTVL.

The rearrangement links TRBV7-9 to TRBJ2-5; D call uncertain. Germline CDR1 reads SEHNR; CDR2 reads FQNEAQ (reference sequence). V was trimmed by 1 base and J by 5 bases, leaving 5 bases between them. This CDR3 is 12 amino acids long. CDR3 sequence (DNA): TGTGCCAGCAGCTTAGAAGTGGAGACCCAGTACTTC. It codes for CASSLEVETQYF. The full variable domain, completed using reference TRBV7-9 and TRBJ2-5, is DTGVSQNPRHKITKRGQNVTFRCDPISEHNRLYWYRQTLGQGPEFLTYFQNEAQLEKSRLLSDRFSAERPKGSFSTLEIQRTEQGDSAMYLCASSLEVETQYFGPGTRLLVL.

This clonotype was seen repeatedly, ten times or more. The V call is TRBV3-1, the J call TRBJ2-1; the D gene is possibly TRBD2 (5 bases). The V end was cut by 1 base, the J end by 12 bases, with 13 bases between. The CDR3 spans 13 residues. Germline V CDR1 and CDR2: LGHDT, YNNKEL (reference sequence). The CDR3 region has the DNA TGTGCCAGCAGCCAAGGAGACGGGATGGGGCAGTTCTTC. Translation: CASSQGDGMGQFF.

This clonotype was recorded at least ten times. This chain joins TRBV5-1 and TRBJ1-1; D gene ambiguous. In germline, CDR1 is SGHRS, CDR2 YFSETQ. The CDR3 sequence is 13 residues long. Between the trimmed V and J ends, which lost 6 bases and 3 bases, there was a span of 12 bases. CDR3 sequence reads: CASIPDGDTEAFF. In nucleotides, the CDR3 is TGCGCCAGCATCCCCGACGGGGACACTGAAGCTTTCTTT.

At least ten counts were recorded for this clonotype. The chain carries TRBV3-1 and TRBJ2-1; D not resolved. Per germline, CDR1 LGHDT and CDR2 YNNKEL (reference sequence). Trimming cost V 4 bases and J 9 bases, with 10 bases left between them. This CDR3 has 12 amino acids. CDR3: CASSPSIGEQFF. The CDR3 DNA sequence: TGTGCCAGCAGCCCATCGATTGGTGAGCAGTTCTTC.

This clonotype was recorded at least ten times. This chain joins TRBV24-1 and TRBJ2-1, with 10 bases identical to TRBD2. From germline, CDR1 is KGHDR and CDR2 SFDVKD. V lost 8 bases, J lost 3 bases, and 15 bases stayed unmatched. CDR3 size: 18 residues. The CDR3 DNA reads TGTGCCACCATCCCAGGGGGCAACAGGACTAGCGGCTACAATGAGCAGTTCTTC. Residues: CATIPGGNRTSGYNEQFF.

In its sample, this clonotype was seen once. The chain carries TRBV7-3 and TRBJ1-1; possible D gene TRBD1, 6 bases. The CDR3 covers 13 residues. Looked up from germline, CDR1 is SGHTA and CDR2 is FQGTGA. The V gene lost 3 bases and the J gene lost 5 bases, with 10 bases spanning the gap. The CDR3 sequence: CASSFGGRTEAFF. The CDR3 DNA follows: TGTGCCAGCAGCTTCGGGGGGCGTACTGAAGCTTTCTTT.

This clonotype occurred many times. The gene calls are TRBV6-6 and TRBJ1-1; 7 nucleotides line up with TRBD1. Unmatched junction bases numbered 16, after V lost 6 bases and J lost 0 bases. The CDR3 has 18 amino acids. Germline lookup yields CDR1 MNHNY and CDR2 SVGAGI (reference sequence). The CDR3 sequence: CASSHPSTGADLNTEAFF. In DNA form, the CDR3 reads TGTGCCAGCAGCCATCCCTCCACAGGGGCCGATTTGAACACTGAAGCTTTCTTT.